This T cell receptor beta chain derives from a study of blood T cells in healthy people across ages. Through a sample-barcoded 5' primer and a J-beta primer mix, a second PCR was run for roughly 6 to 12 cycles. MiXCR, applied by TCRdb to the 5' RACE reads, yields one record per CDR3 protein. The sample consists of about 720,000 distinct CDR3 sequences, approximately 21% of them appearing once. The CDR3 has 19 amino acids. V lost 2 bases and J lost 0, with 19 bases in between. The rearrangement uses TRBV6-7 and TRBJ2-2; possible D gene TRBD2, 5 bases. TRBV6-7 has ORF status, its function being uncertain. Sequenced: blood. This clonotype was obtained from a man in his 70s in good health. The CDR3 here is CASSYRMAGGLTNTGELFF. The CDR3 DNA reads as TGTGCCAGCAGTTACCGGATGGCCGGCGGGCTTACGAACACCGGGGAGCTGTTTTTT.